The following is a T cell receptor (beta chain) sequence with its context. Its specificity is not known. Assay used: immunoSEQ multiplex PCR; TCRdb lists only in-frame clones, some missing. The table records some 25,000 clones, about 67% of them present only once. This sample was included in a study of PD-1 blockade in classical Hodgkin lymphoma. At the level of the study: Patients got intravenous nivolumab 3 mg/kg every 2 weeks.

Every single patient, without exception, relapsed after autologous stem cell transplantation, and brentuximab vedotin exposure varied. Study-level results: By cycle point C4D1, TCR diversity had risen significantly in CD4+ cells (but not CD8+ cells).

Germline CDR1 MDHEN, CDR2 SYDVKM. The J segment lost 7 bases and the V segment lost 5 bases, leaving 7 bases of the junction unmatched. The CDR3 loop spans 15 amino acids. This receptor was identified in a human donor with classical Hodgkin lymphoma. Material: peripheral blood mononuclear cells (PBMCs), obtained before the second cycle of nivolumab. The J gene is TRBJ1-4, the V gene TRBV28; TRBD1 agrees at 10 bases. This CDR3 is CASSSETGGGEKLFF. CDR3 nucleotide sequence: TGTGCCAGCAGTAGTGAGACAGGGGGCGGTGAAAAACTGTTTTTT.